The clone carrying this T cell receptor (beta chain) was counted a few times. Its antigen is not known. The CDR3 is made up of 14 amino acids. V shed 0 bases and J shed 4 bases, with 12 bases lying between them. Per the germline V gene, CDR1 is DFQATT and CDR2 is SNEGSKA (reference sequence). This sample is part of a study of human T cells and chemical hapten exposure. For the study at large: Alopecia areata, totalis and universalis patients, mostly female, were included. Study results and limitations: PT1 expanded TCR numbers rose with patch test score.

Unique molecular identifiers were attached to individual cDNA molecules within the library. TCRdb reanalysed the RACE reads using MiXCR and keeps one entry per CDR3 protein. The sample has some 100,000 distinct CDR3 sequences, roughly 10% seen once. Noted time point: patch test 2, 6 weeks after DPC sensitization. Treatment described: therapeutic diphenylcyclopropenone sensitization with weekly scalp DPC. This specimen was whole blood, taken in connection with sensitization to the hapten diphenylcyclopropenone (DPC). This sequence originates from a woman in her forties with alopecia areata. Some clones in this sample may be carry-over from other donors' samples. The chain combines TRBV20-1 with TRBJ1-2; no clear D. The CDR3: CSARDAVVSYGYTF. The CDR3 coding sequence is TGCAGTGCTAGAGATGCGGTGGTAAGCTATGGCTACACCTTC.